The 15 T cell receptor beta chains presented below share a single source sample, sequenced in a study of T cells after yellow fever vaccination. TCRdb analysed the 5' RACE reads with MiXCR anew, one entry per CDR3 protein. This table holds about 320,000 distinct CDR3 sequences, 3.5% to 4.5% found once. This specimen was PBMCs, taken 15 days after the yellow fever booster vaccination. Receptor source: a man in his late teens or twenties who received the YFV17D yellow fever vaccine.

The V and J genes are TRBV20-1 and TRBJ2-3; D is perhaps TRBD2 (6 bases). The V gene's germline CDR1 is DFQATT and CDR2 SNEGSKA (reference sequence). With 3 bases removed from V and 4 bases from J, the gap between germline ends came to 8 bases. This CDR3 contains 12 residues. CDR3: CSASGRSDTQYF. The DNA of the CDR3 is TGCAGTGCTAGTGGGAGGTCAGATACGCAGTATTTT.

This clonotype was seen a few times. One end of the junction is discordant with germline, which a read error may explain. The chain links TRBV12-3 or TRBV12-4 to TRBJ1-5; D remains ambiguous. This CDR3 is 13 amino acids long. Here the CDR3 DNA reads TGTGCCAGCAGTGAGTATAGCAATCACCCCCAGCATTTT. This gives the protein CASSEYSNHPQHF.

The rearrangement uses TRBV6-1 and TRBJ1-5, with 8 positions matching TRBD1. The J segment lost 4 bases and the V segment lost 6 bases, leaving 11 bases of the junction unmatched. This CDR3 contains 16 residues. Germline V gene lookup returns CDR1 MNHNS and CDR2 SASEGT. CDR3: CASSLIWTGINQPQHF. In DNA form, the CDR3 reads TGTGCCAGCAGCCTGATCTGGACAGGGATAAATCAGCCCCAGCATTTT.

There are many counts of this clonotype. The chain links TRBV7-2 to TRBJ2-7; TRBD1 might be the D (6 bases). In germline, CDR1 is SGHTA, CDR2 FQGNSA. The CDR3 extends over 15 amino acids. The V end lost 1 base, the J end lost 0 bases, and 10 bases lay between the germline ends. The CDR3 nucleotides read TGTGCCAGCAGCTTAGTGGGGGCAGGCTCCTACGAGCAGTACTTC. This gives the protein CASSLVGAGSYEQYF.

This clonotype was counted between two and nine times. The chain couples TRBV3-1 to TRBJ2-7, with D perhaps given as TRBD1 or TRBD2 (5 bases each). The V gene lost 4 bases and the J gene lost 7 bases, with 11 bases spanning the gap. The CDR3 has 12 residues. Germline CDR1 reads LGHDT; CDR2 reads YNNKEL (reference sequence). In DNA form, the CDR3 reads TGTGCCAGCAGCCCGACTGGGGGTGAGCAGTACGTC. Encoded protein: CASSPTGGEQYV.

This clonotype was counted many times. The chain carries TRBV6-2 or TRBV6-3 and TRBJ1-5, with unresolved D. Germline V lookup: CDR1 MNHEY, CDR2 SVGEGT. The CDR3 is made up of 14 amino acids. Trimming removed 4 bases from V and 1 base from J, with 8 bases in between. CDR3 nucleotides: TGTGCCAGCAGTTTGAATCCAAGCAATCAGCCCCAGCATTTT. This gives the protein CASSLNPSNQPQHF.

This clonotype was observed a handful of times. DNA for the CDR3: TGCGCCAGCAGCCAAGCTCAGCTTGCCTCTGGAAACACCATATATTTT. Translation: CASSQAQLASGNTIYF. This chain uses TRBV4-3 with TRBJ1-3; D is ambiguous. The germline V and J ends were trimmed by 1 base and 0 bases, with 10 bases remaining between them. Germline V gene data show CDR1 as LGHNA and CDR2 as YSLEER. This CDR3 comprises 16 residues.

The chain recombines TRBV6-5 with TRBJ2-1, with D tentatively TRBD2 (5 bases). Germline V gene sequence: CDR1 MNHEY, CDR2 SVGAGI. CDR3 length equals 16 residues. V lost 0 bases and J 7 bases, leaving 16 bases between the germline ends. CDR3 amino acids: CASSYSFSAGENEQFF. In DNA, the CDR3 is TGTGCCAGCAGTTACTCTTTCTCTGCGGGCGAAAATGAGCAGTTCTTC.

In this sample, this clonotype turned up many times. The chain has TRBV2 and TRBJ2-1, with 10 bases aligning to TRBD2. Germline V CDR1 and CDR2: SNHLY, FYNNEI. The CDR3 loop spans 17 amino acids. The trim removed 6 bases at V and 5 bases at J, leaving 13 bases unmatched. CDR3 DNA sequence: TGTGCCAGCAGCCAGCGAGTAGCGGGGGGTAAAGACAATGAGCAGTTCTTC. Amino acid sequence: CASSQRVAGGKDNEQFF. Full variable domain (remainder filled in from reference TRBV2 and TRBJ2-1): EPEVTQTPSHQVTQMGQEVILRCVPISNHLYFYWYRQILGQKVEFLVSFYNNEISEKSEIFDDQFSVERPDGSNFTLKIRSTKLEDSAMYFCASSQRVAGGKDNEQFFGPGTRLTVL.

There are many counts of this clonotype. This sequence joins TRBV20-1 and TRBJ2-1, with D possibly being TRBD2 (7 bases). The CDR3 is made up of 14 amino acids. Germline lookup yields CDR1 DFQATT and CDR2 SNEGSKA (reference sequence). V shed 6 bases and J shed 0 bases, with 12 bases lying between them. The chain's CDR3 is CSATGGRSYNEQFF. The CDR3 coding sequence is TGCAGTGCCACGGGGGGCCGCTCCTACAATGAGCAGTTCTTC.

The chain carries TRBV5-6 and TRBJ1-6; D not resolved. The ends were cut back, 0 bases at V and 7 bases at J, with 11 bases in the middle. The V gene's germline CDR1 is SGHDT and CDR2 YYEEEE. This CDR3 has 15 residues. CDR3 sequence: CASSLASRTNSPLHF. Written as DNA, the CDR3 is TGTGCCAGCAGCTTGGCCTCGCGGACCAATTCACCCCTCCACTTT.

This clonotype appeared a few times. The V call is TRBV20-1, the J call TRBJ2-3; 12 positions agree with TRBD2. Trimming removed 3 bases from V and 3 bases from J; junction bases left unmatched: 4. Germline V lookup: CDR1 DFQATT, CDR2 SNEGSKA (reference sequence). This CDR3 region has 15 residues. CDR3 DNA sequence: TGCAGTGCTAGCGGACTAGCGGGGTATACAGATACGCAGTATTTT. Encoded protein: CSASGLAGYTDTQYF.

This clonotype was seen a handful of times. The CDR3 loop reads CASSLEATYEQYF. The CDR3 nucleotides read TGCGCCAGCAGCTTGGAGGCCACCTACGAGCAGTACTTC. The chain uses TRBV5-1 and TRBJ2-7; D gene ambiguous. Between the trimmed V and J ends, which lost 0 bases and 2 bases, there was a span of 6 bases. This CDR3 region has 13 residues. From germline, CDR1 is SGHRS and CDR2 YFSETQ.

This clonotype appeared a few times. The rearrangement joins TRBV10-3 to TRBJ2-1; 12 positions match TRBD1. Looked up from germline, CDR1 is ENHRY and CDR2 is SYGVKD. Losses at the gene ends were 2 bases for V and 5 bases for J; bases not matched to a gene: 4. CDR3 length: 16 residues. The CDR3 loop reads CAISEPGQGADNEQFF. Written as DNA, the CDR3 is TGTGCCATCAGTGAGCCGGGACAGGGGGCCGACAATGAGCAGTTCTTC.

This clonotype was recorded many times. The rearrangement links TRBV5-1 to TRBJ2-3; D is ambiguous. This CDR3 contains 15 residues. Trimming took off 4 bases at V and 0 bases at J, with 12 bases between the two ends. The germline CDR1 and CDR2 sequences are SGHRS and YFSETQ. CDR3 bases: TGCGCCAGCAGCGAGGTACCTGAAAGCACAGATACGCAGTATTTT. Translated, it gives CASSEVPESTDTQYF.